The 17 T cell receptor beta chains below all came from one sample that was sequenced in a study of blood T cells in healthy people across ages. Through a sample-barcoded 5' primer and a J-beta primer mix, a second PCR was run for roughly 6 to 12 cycles. A single record per CDR3 protein comes from TCRdb applying MiXCR to the 5' RACE reads. This table holds approximately 800,000 distinct CDR3 sequences, roughly 40% found once. The source material was blood. The source is a man younger than 35 in good health.

This clonotype was seen a few times. This sequence joins TRBV6-5 and TRBJ2-6, with D possibly TRBD2 on 5 matching bases. The V end was cut by 2 bases, the J end by 0 bases, with 11 bases between. In germline, CDR1 is MNHEY, CDR2 SVGAGI. The CDR3 runs to 17 residues. CDR3 sequence reads: CASSYGPGVSGANVLTF. The CDR3 region has the DNA TGTGCCAGCAGTTACGGGCCCGGGGTCTCTGGGGCCAACGTCCTGACTTTC.

This chain joins TRBV4-3 and TRBJ2-5; TRBD2 agrees at 9 bases. This CDR3 region has 16 residues. CDR1 and CDR2 (germline): LGHNA, YSLEER. Trimming removed 0 bases from V and 11 bases from J; junction bases left unmatched: 13. The CDR3 loop reads CASSQDLAGYYNEQYF. The CDR3 DNA is TGCGCCAGCAGCCAAGACCTAGCGGGGTATTACAATGAGCAGTACTTC.

On this clonotype itself: With a much larger clone just one base away, this may be a read error. The chain joins TRBV7-2 to TRBJ1-1; D remains ambiguous. The CDR3 has 15 residues. V was clipped by 3 bases and J by 2 bases, with 13 bases between them. CDR1 is SGHTA and CDR2 is FQGNSA in the germline V gene. The CDR3 region has the DNA TGTGCCAGCAGCTTGGGCAGGCCGATAAACACTGAAGCTTTCTTT. It is translated as CASSLGRPINTEAFF.

This clonotype appeared many times. The J gene is TRBJ2-4, the V gene TRBV12-3 or TRBV12-4, with a weak D call TRBD2 (6 bases). V lost 5 bases and J lost 0, with 14 bases in between. This CDR3 region has 16 residues. CDR3 protein: CASSRSTRGAKNIQYF. As DNA, the CDR3 is TGTGCCAGCAGTCGCTCGACTAGAGGAGCCAAAAACATTCAGTACTTC.

This clonotype was found a few times. The gene calls are TRBV30 and TRBJ2-5, with D unclear. V was clipped by 2 bases and J by 11 bases, with 12 bases between them. Germline assignment: CDR1 GTSNPN and CDR2 SVGIG (reference sequence). This CDR3 contains 11 residues. The CDR3 sequence is CAWSRWVGQYF. In nucleotides, the CDR3 is TGTGCCTGGAGTAGGTGGGTAGGGCAGTACTTC.

The chain uses TRBV9 and TRBJ1-2; 7 positions agree with TRBD1. The CDR3 contains 17 residues. V gave up 0 bases and J gave up 7 bases; unmatched junction bases: 15. Per the germline V gene, CDR1 is SGDLS and CDR2 is YYNGEE. The CDR3 sequence: CASSVERGPVGLVGYTF. The CDR3, as DNA: TGTGCCAGCAGCGTAGAGAGGGGGCCGGTTGGTTTGGTTGGCTACACCTTC.

This clonotype has a handful of counts. The chain couples TRBV4-2 to TRBJ2-3; D perhaps matches TRBD2 (7 bases). The CDR3 totals 14 residues. V shed 4 bases and J shed 6 bases, with 14 bases lying between them. The V gene's germline CDR1 is LGHNA and CDR2 YNFKEQ. The chain's CDR3 is CASSLSGTWDTQYF. The CDR3 DNA sequence: TGTGCCAGCAGCCTAAGCGGGACATGGGATACGCAGTATTTT.

The rearrangement joins TRBV12-3 or TRBV12-4 to TRBJ2-1, with unresolved D. Trimming stripped 2 bases from V and 13 bases from J, with 9 bases between. This CDR3 is built from 11 residues. CDR3 DNA sequence: TGTGCCAGCAGTTTAAAGGAGACCCAGTTCTTC. Residues: CASSLKETQFF.

Turning to this clonotype: Compared with germline, one end of the junction differs, possibly owing to a read error. This sequence joins TRBV6-6 and TRBJ2-5; either TRBD1 or TRBD2 may supply D (6 bases each). The closer fit of TRBJ2-7 to the DNA end suggests the J call may be wrong. The CDR3 consists of 15 residues. The germline V gene encodes CDR1 MNHNY and CDR2 SVGAGI (reference sequence). The chain's CDR3 is CAGSYGGTLGYEQYF. The CDR3 nucleotides are TGTGCCGGCAGTTATGGCGGGACACTTGGCTACGAGCAGTACTTC.

V usage is TRBV20-1 and J usage is TRBJ1-1; D not resolved. The CDR3 sequence is 14 residues long. V lost 1 base, J lost 5 bases, and 14 bases lay in between. The germline V gene encodes CDR1 DFQATT and CDR2 SNEGSKA (reference sequence). The CDR3: CSARAPWSETEAFF. The CDR3 DNA is TGCAGTGCTAGAGCCCCCTGGTCGGAAACTGAAGCTTTCTTT.

The chain is built from TRBV6-2 or TRBV6-3 and TRBJ2-7, with 11 bases fitting TRBD1. J gave up 7 bases and V 7 bases, and 12 bases lay outside the gene matches. Germline values: CDR1 MNHEY, CDR2 SVGEGT. CDR3 length: 15 amino acids. The CDR3: CASIQPGQGAEEQYF. As DNA, the CDR3 is TGTGCCAGCATTCAACCAGGACAGGGGGCTGAGGAGCAGTACTTC.

The DNA of the CDR3 is TGTGCCAGCAGTTATTCTAGCGATACATACAATGAGCAGTTCTTC. The encoded protein is CASSYSSDTYNEQFF. The rearrangement uses TRBV6-5 and TRBJ2-1; D perhaps matches TRBD2 (6 bases). Germline CDR1 MNHEY, CDR2 SVGAGI. V lost 3 bases, J lost 4 bases, and 13 bases lay in between. The CDR3 sequence is 15 residues long.

The chain is built from TRBV7-9 and TRBJ2-3; no definite D call. Germline V CDR1 and CDR2: SEHNR, FQNEAQ (reference sequence). Trimming cost V 5 bases and J 0 bases, with 15 bases left between them. The CDR3 totals 16 residues. CDR3 in amino acids: CASSPPIHRSTDTQYF. In DNA form, the CDR3 reads TGTGCCAGCAGCCCCCCGATACATAGAAGCACAGATACGCAGTATTTT.

To note about this clonotype: An end of the junction differs from the germline gene, which may be a read error. V and J are TRBV7-2 and TRBJ2-3, with TRBD1 matching over 7 bases. The CDR3 consists of 12 residues. CDR1 is SGHTA, CDR2 FQGNSA, per germline. The CDR3 sequence is CANSLWGQLKYF. CDR3 coding DNA: TGTGCCAACAGCTTATGGGGACAGCTTAAGTATTTT.

Regarding this clonotype: Germline and junction disagree at one end, which may indicate a read error. The chain employs TRBV7-9 and TRBJ1-6; TRBD1 might be the D (6 bases). The CDR3 spans 15 residues. Germline values: CDR1 SEHNR, CDR2 FQNEAQ (reference sequence). In DNA, the CDR3 is TGTGCCAGCAGCAACCGGGACACGCTGGATTCACCCCCCCACTTT. Protein: CASSNRDTLDSPPHF.

This clonotype was counted ten times or more. The chain couples TRBV6-5 to TRBJ2-7; D call uncertain. V was pared by 4 bases and J by 2 bases, with 15 bases between. The CDR3 is 15 amino acids. Germline CDR1 is MNHEY and CDR2 is SVGAGI. CDR3 nucleotide sequence: TGTGCCAGCAGTTCCGTCAACTGGGGAACCTACGAGCAGTACTTC. Protein: CASSSVNWGTYEQYF.

This clonotype has ten or more counts. The chain is built from TRBV6-6 and TRBJ2-3; no clear D. Germline V gene data show CDR1 as MNHNY and CDR2 as SVGAGI (reference sequence). Trimming stripped 6 bases from V and 2 bases from J, with 15 bases between. This CDR3 is 15 amino acids long. The chain's CDR3 is CASSFGRVFTDTQYF. The CDR3 DNA follows: TGTGCCAGCAGCTTTGGACGGGTTTTCACAGATACGCAGTATTTT.